Only one count was recorded for the clone carrying this T cell receptor beta chain. The data were obtained in a study of blood T cell repertoires in COVID-19. Across the whole study: In each case, the material was cDNA or gDNA derived from T cells, B-cell-depleted T cells, or PBMCs.

Method: immunoSEQ multiplex PCR; TCRdb's copy keeps in-frame clones and lacks some. The data show some 180,000 clones, approximately 90% seen once. The TCR comes from a man aged 55 to 70 with active or convalescent COVID-19. Sequencing used peripheral blood.

Written as DNA, the CDR3 is TGCGCCAGCAGCTTGGTCGTCGGGAACACTGAAGCTTTCTTT. It yields the protein CASSLVVGNTEAFF. The chain joins TRBV5-1 to TRBJ1-1, with unresolved D. The CDR3 extends over 14 amino acids. Between the trimmed V and J ends, which lost 0 bases and 1 base, there was a span of 7 bases. Per germline, CDR1 SGHRS and CDR2 YFSETQ. Complete variable domain (other parts from reference TRBV5-1 and TRBJ1-1): KAGVTQTPRYLIKTRGQQVTLSCSPISGHRSVSWYQQTPGQGLQFLFEYFSETQRNKGNFPGRFSGRQFSNSRSEMNVSTLELGDSALYLCASSLVVGNTEAFFGQGTRLTVV.